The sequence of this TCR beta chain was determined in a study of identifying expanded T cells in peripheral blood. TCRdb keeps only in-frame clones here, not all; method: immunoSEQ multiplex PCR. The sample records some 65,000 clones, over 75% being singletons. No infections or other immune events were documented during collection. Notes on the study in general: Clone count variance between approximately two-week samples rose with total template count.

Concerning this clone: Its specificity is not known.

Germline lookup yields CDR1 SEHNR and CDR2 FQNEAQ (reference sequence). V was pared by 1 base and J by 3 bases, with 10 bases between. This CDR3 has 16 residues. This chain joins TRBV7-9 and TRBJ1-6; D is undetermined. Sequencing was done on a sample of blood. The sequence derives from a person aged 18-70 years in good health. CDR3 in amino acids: CASSLGVGFYNSPLHF. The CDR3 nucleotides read TGTGCCAGCAGCTTAGGGGTTGGGTTCTATAATTCACCCCTCCACTTT.